A selection of T cell receptor beta chains follows, all from one sample in a study of cytomegalovirus exposure and HLA in healthy donors. Measured with immunoSEQ multiplex PCR; TCRdb has only the in-frame clones, and not every one. The sample gives under 200,000 clones, roughly 79% of which show up once; 7% is in the top ten. The specimen sequenced was PBMCs. All receptors come from a woman in her forties in good health and CMV-seropositive. CDR3s include the opening cysteine and the closing phenylalanine or tryptophan. A row's size may be missing; if present it is once, few, many or a size class.

clone size	V gene	J gene	CDR3 protein
-	TRBV5-8	TRBJ1-1	CASSSGQGRAEAFF
once	TRBV19	TRBJ1-6	CASSIETAWTSPLHF
-	TRBV5-6	TRBJ1-5	CASSEGVYSNQPQHF
-	TRBV4-2	TRBJ2-1	CASSQDFLTGNNEQFF
-	TRBV5-4	TRBJ1-6	CASTLSPNSPLHF
-	TRBV25-1	TRBJ2-3	CASSGKRGASTDTQYF
-	TRBV4-3	TRBJ1-2	CASSRTGTGDYGYTF
-	TRBV6-1	TRBJ1-6	CAIRKEGNSPLHF
-	TRBV28	TRBJ1-4	CASSLGGASRGELFF
once	TRBV30	TRBJ1-4	CAWSQRRTGREKLFF
-	TRBV30	TRBJ2-2	CAGRPTGITGELFF
-	TRBV7-2	TRBJ1-5	CASSYTLGQPQHF
-	TRBV7-8	TRBJ1-1	CASSQGGGWVTEAFF
-	TRBV5-6	TRBJ1-5	CASSLGWRGQPQHF
-	TRBV28	TRBJ1-4	CASSLSRDSNEKLFF
-	TRBV7-2	TRBJ2-3	CASSRQGRTDTQYF
-	TRBV28	TRBJ2-1	CASRSLVEQFF
-	TRBV7-2	TRBJ2-7	CASSYRAGDPYEQYF
-	TRBV19	TRBJ1-2	CASSTDSTTSYGYTF
-	TRBV4-1	TRBJ1-4	CASSETGVGNEKLFF
-	TRBV11-3	TRBJ2-1	CASSSRVGNEQFF
-	TRBV30	TRBJ2-5	CAWTGTSKETQYF
-	TRBV14	TRBJ1-1	CASKRGGVDTEAFF
-	TRBV19	TRBJ2-7	CASSGRAGSYEQYF
once	TRBV5-6	TRBJ2-7	CASSLVEGGEQYF
-	TRBV5-6	TRBJ1-1	CASSADSTEAFF
-	TRBV7-2	TRBJ2-5	CASSSLGAQETQYF
few	TRBV5-4	TRBJ2-1	CASSFGVANEQFF
-	TRBV29-1	TRBJ2-3	CSVSGGTDTQYF
-	TRBV9	TRBJ2-3	CASNSGDRSTDTQYF
-	TRBV2	TRBJ1-2	CASSYREGNTF
-	TRBV5-6	TRBJ1-1	CASSLLGLDEAFF
-	TRBV30	TRBJ1-2	CAWSRQVAGSTF
few	TRBV6-1	TRBJ1-5	CASSEAGGSNQPQHF
few	TRBV7-2	TRBJ1-1	CASSLWGPEAFF
few	TRBV5-1	TRBJ1-3	CASSLDGLLSGNTIYF
-	TRBV2	TRBJ1-6	CASSERGWVSPLHF
-	TRBV6-5	TRBJ2-4	CASSEEAKNIQYF
-	TRBV7-8	TRBJ2-7	CASSLNEDRALKQYF